The 17 T cell receptor beta chains below all came from one sample that was sequenced in a study of technical replicates of blood from a few donors. Clones were read by immunoSEQ multiplex PCR, and TCRdb kept only the in-frame ones, dropping some. The table records tens of thousands of clones, 85% to 95% of them present only once. Sequenced input: T cells isolated from PBMCs. The origin of the receptors is a human donor in good health.

The chain couples TRBV7-2 to TRBJ2-5, with 7 bases matching TRBD2. Per the germline V gene, CDR1 is SGHTA and CDR2 is FQGNSA. This CDR3 region has 14 residues. V lost 3 bases and J lost 3; bases outside the gene matches: 4. CDR3 protein: CASSFSSGKETQYF. The CDR3 nucleotides read TGTGCCAGCAGCTTTTCTAGCGGTAAAGAGACCCAGTACTTC.

The rearrangement uses TRBV27 and TRBJ2-5; 8 bases fit TRBD1. Per the germline V gene, CDR1 is MNHEY and CDR2 is SMNVEV (reference sequence). Trimming cost V 1 base and J 2 bases; bases outside gene matches: 3. This CDR3 has 15 residues. The CDR3 nucleotides read TGTGCCAGCAGTTTATTTACAGGGGGACAAGAGACCCAGTACTTC. This translates into CASSLFTGGQETQYF.

CDR3 nucleotide sequence: TGTGCCAGCAGCACGCAGAAGCCCGGGACAGGGCCCTACGAGCAGTACTTC. This translates into CASSTQKPGTGPYEQYF. This sequence joins TRBV21-1 and TRBJ2-7; the table calls TRBD1, which could not be checked here. TRBV21-1 is shown as a pseudogene. The CDR3 is 17 residues long.

The chain couples TRBV11-2 to TRBJ2-1; D not certain. The CDR3 is 16 residues long. CDR1 is SGHAT, CDR2 FQNNGV, per germline. V was trimmed by 5 bases and J by 0 bases, leaving 14 bases between them. Here the CDR3 DNA reads TGTGCCAGCAGCCGAGCTAGACGAAGCTCCTACAATGAGCAGTTCTTC. Protein sequence: CASSRARRSSYNEQFF. Drawing the rest from reference TRBV11-2 and TRBJ2-1, the complete variable domain is EAGVAQSPRYKIIEKRQSVAFWCNPISGHATLYWYQQILGQGPKLLIQFQNNGVVDDSQLPKDRFSAERLKGVDSTLKIQPAKLEDSAVYLCASSRARRSSYNEQFFGPGTRLTVL.

Only one count was recorded for this clone. This sequence joins TRBV6-5 and TRBJ1-1; a weak D match, TRBD1 (6 bases). Trimming took off 6 bases at V and 4 bases at J, with 9 bases between the two ends. Germline lookup yields CDR1 MNHEY and CDR2 SVGAGI. CDR3 size: 12 residues. The CDR3: CASRRGGTEAFF. CDR3 bases: TGTGCCAGCAGGAGGGGGGGCACTGAAGCTTTCTTT.

The rearrangement uses TRBV28 and TRBJ2-1, with 7 bases that match TRBD1. The CDR3 has 15 residues. With V trimmed by 6 bases and J by 0 bases, 5 bases remained unmatched. From germline, CDR1 is MDHEN and CDR2 SYDVKM. The CDR3 DNA is TGTGCCAGCAGGGGACAGTTTAGCTCCTACAATGAGCAGTTCTTC. Amino acid sequence: CASRGQFSSYNEQFF.

This chain uses TRBV7-9 with TRBJ1-1, with D possibly being TRBD1 (6 bases). Trimming left V 1 base short and J 1 base short, with 16 bases between. The CDR3 is 17 amino acids. CDR1 is SEHNR and CDR2 is FQNEAQ in the germline V gene (reference sequence). The CDR3 is CASSLEPAQGKNTEAFF. CDR3 nucleotide sequence: TGTGCCAGCAGCTTAGAGCCGGCCCAGGGGAAGAACACTGAAGCTTTCTTT. The full variable domain, in which reference TRBV7-9 and TRBJ1-1 provide the parts outside the CDR3, is DTGVSQNPRHKITKRGQNVTFRCDPISEHNRLYWYRQTLGQGPEFLTYFQNEAQLEKSRLLSDRFSAERPKGSFSTLEIQRTEQGDSAMYLCASSLEPAQGKNTEAFFGQGTRLTVV.

The chain combines TRBV28 with TRBJ2-1, with 9 bases lining up with TRBD2. The CDR3 sequence is 16 residues long. V trimming: 5 bases; J trimming: 12 bases; junction bases outside the gene matches: 17. Germline CDR1 MDHEN, CDR2 SYDVKM. Here the CDR3 reads CASSPILGAGGPGQFF. In DNA form, the CDR3 reads TGTGCCAGCAGTCCCATTCTGGGGGCGGGAGGGCCGGGGCAGTTCTTC.

The genes are TRBV30 and TRBJ2-5; D gene uncertain. V lost 8 bases to trimming and J lost 4 bases, with 8 bases between them. This CDR3 comprises 10 residues. Germline V gene lookup returns CDR1 GTSNPN and CDR2 SVGIG (reference sequence). The CDR3 is CALGGETQYF. The CDR3 DNA reads TGTGCCCTCGGCGGAGAGACCCAGTACTTC. The variable domain in full, with the rest retrieved from reference TRBV30 and TRBJ2-5, is SQTIHQWPATLVQPVGSPLSLECTVEGTSNPNLYWYRQAAGRGLQLLFYSVGIGQISSEVPQNLSASRPQDRQFILSSKKLLLSDSGFYLCALGGETQYFGPGTRLLVL.

This chain links TRBV7-9 with TRBJ2-7; 7 bases align to TRBD2. Germline V gives CDR1 SEHNR, CDR2 FQNEAQ (reference sequence). The CDR3 totals 14 residues. J was trimmed by 3 bases and V by 1 base; bases with no gene match: 3. CDR3 loop: CASSLVGGSYEQYF. For the CDR3, the DNA is TGTGCCAGCAGCTTAGTCGGCGGGAGCTACGAGCAGTACTTC.

The V gene is TRBV7-9, the J gene TRBJ1-1, with no clear D. CDR1 is SEHNR, CDR2 FQNEAQ, per germline (reference sequence). CDR3 length: 13 amino acids. V lost 0 bases and J 1 base, leaving 3 bases between the germline ends. The CDR3 DNA is TGTGCCAGCAGCTTAGCACAGAACACTGAAGCTTTCTTT. Translation gives CASSLAQNTEAFF.

The chain recombines TRBV27 with TRBJ2-1, with D possibly matching TRBD2 (5 bases). The CDR3 runs 13 residues. V was trimmed by 7 bases and J by 8 bases, leaving 15 bases between them. Germline V lookup: CDR1 MNHEY, CDR2 SMNVEV (reference sequence). The CDR3 DNA reads as TGTGCCAGCACCCTTTATTCCGGGGATGAGCAGTTCTTC. Translation: CASTLYSGDEQFF.

V gene TRBV6-1 combines with J gene TRBJ1-2, with D perhaps TRBD1 (6 bases). Germline CDR1 is MNHNS and CDR2 is SASEGT. The CDR3 loop spans 15 amino acids. V was pared by 5 bases and J by 2 bases, with 15 bases between. CDR3 in amino acids: CASSNQIGQNYGYTF. CDR3 nucleotides: TGTGCCAGCAGTAACCAGATCGGACAGAACTATGGCTACACCTTC.

The chain employs TRBV30 and TRBJ1-2, with TRBD1 matching over 8 bases. The CDR3 has 12 amino acids. Germline V gives CDR1 GTSNPN, CDR2 SVGIG (reference sequence). V gave up 2 bases and J gave up 8 bases; unmatched junction bases: 4. The CDR3 loop is CAWSPGGRGYTF. The CDR3 bases are TGTGCCTGGAGTCCAGGGGGCCGGGGCTACACCTTC. The full variable domain, completed using reference TRBV30 and TRBJ1-2, is SQTIHQWPATLVQPVGSPLSLECTVEGTSNPNLYWYRQAAGRGLQLLFYSVGIGQISSEVPQNLSASRPQDRQFILSSKKLLLSDSGFYLCAWSPGGRGYTFGSGTRLTVV.

The rearrangement uses TRBV7-2 and TRBJ2-5; the match to TRBD1 covers 7 bases. CDR1 is SGHTA, CDR2 FQGNSA, per germline. J gave up 1 base and V 5 bases, and 4 bases lay outside the gene matches. This CDR3 spans 14 amino acids. The CDR3 protein is CASSRDRVQETQYF. In nucleotides, the CDR3 is TGTGCCAGCAGCCGAGACAGGGTCCAAGAGACCCAGTACTTC. The full variable domain, its missing parts supplied by reference TRBV7-2 and TRBJ2-5, is GAGVSQSPSNKVTEKGKDVELRCDPISGHTALYWYRQSLGQGLEFLIYFQGNSAPDKSGLPSDRFSAERTGGSVSTLTIQRTQQEDSAVYLCASSRDRVQETQYFGPGTRLLVL.

The chain has TRBV30 and TRBJ1-1, with D uncertain. Germline loops: CDR1 GTSNPN, CDR2 SVGIG (reference sequence). V was pared by 0 bases and J by 6 bases, with 8 bases between. CDR3 size: 12 residues. As DNA, the CDR3 is TGTGCCTGGAGTGTAAACGGGGCTGAAGCTTTCTTT. Its translation: CAWSVNGAEAFF.

V and J are TRBV4-1 and TRBJ2-3, with D perhaps matching TRBD2 (6 bases). Between the trimmed V and J ends, which lost 0 bases and 1 base, there was a span of 14 bases. Germline CDR1 is MGHRA and CDR2 is YSYEKL. This CDR3 has 17 residues. CDR3: CASSQDTAGLRTDTQYF. The CDR3 DNA is TGCGCCAGCAGCCAAGATACTGCGGGACTTCGCACAGATACGCAGTATTTT.